The 20 T cell receptor beta chains reported below all come from one sample, sequenced in a study of blood T cell repertoires in COVID-19. Here immunoSEQ multiplex PCR was the method, and the copy in TCRdb shows in-frame clones only, minus some. Among some 360,000 clones listed, about 89% were seen once. The sample taken for sequencing was peripheral blood. The receptors originated from a woman aged 60-75 years with COVID-19, enrolled during active disease.

The chain links TRBV2 to TRBJ1-5; maybe TRBD1 (6 bases). The germline V and J ends were trimmed by 8 bases and 5 bases, with 16 bases remaining between them. This CDR3 has 14 amino acids. Germline V gene data show CDR1 as SNHLY and CDR2 as FYNNEI. CDR3 region: CASGGGARYQPQHF. CDR3 nucleotide sequence: TGTGCCAGCGGCGGGGGGGCGCGATATCAGCCCCAGCATTTT.

The rearrangement links TRBV6-5 to TRBJ2-2, with 7 bases aligning to TRBD2. The germline V gene has CDR1 MNHEY and CDR2 SVGAGI. The J segment lost 4 bases and the V segment lost 4 bases, leaving 6 bases of the junction unmatched. This CDR3 has 15 amino acids. CDR3 sequence (DNA): TGTGCCAGCAGTTCCTCGGGACTATTCACCGGGGAGCTGTTTTTT. It encodes CASSSSGLFTGELFF.

The rearrangement uses TRBV2 and TRBJ1-6, with 7 bases matching TRBD1. The CDR3 extends over 14 amino acids. The trim removed 6 bases at V and 3 bases at J, leaving 2 bases unmatched. Germline V gene data show CDR1 as SNHLY and CDR2 as FYNNEI. In DNA, the CDR3 is TGTGCCAGCAGGTGGGACAGCTATAATTCACCCCTCCACTTT. Protein sequence: CASRWDSYNSPLHF.

The chain recombines TRBV7-9 with TRBJ1-1, with 9 bases lining up with TRBD1. Germline CDR1 and CDR2: SEHNR and FQNEAQ (reference sequence). Trimming at V came to 4 bases and at J to 4 bases, leaving 7 bases not matched to a gene. The CDR3 runs to 15 residues. The CDR3 reads CASSSGDREGTEAFF. The CDR3 DNA follows: TGTGCCAGCAGCTCGGGGGACAGGGAGGGCACTGAAGCTTTCTTT.

The J gene is TRBJ1-2, the V gene TRBV5-5, with TRBD1 matching over 10 bases. CDR3 size: 15 residues. Losses at the gene ends were 5 bases for V and 4 bases for J; bases not matched to a gene: 8. Per germline, CDR1 SGHKS and CDR2 YYEKEE (reference sequence). CDR3 in amino acids: CASRLGTGVSYGYTF. The CDR3 bases are TGTGCCAGCAGGCTCGGGACAGGGGTTAGCTATGGCTACACCTTC.

V gene TRBV19 combines with J gene TRBJ1-1, with a possible D match to TRBD1 (5 bases). V was shortened by 6 bases and J by 4 bases, with 12 bases between the two germline ends. The CDR3 loop spans 13 amino acids. CDR1 and CDR2 from the germline V gene are LNHDA and SQIVND (reference sequence). The CDR3 DNA sequence: TGTGCCAGTAGCACGGGGGTGGGCACTGAAGCTTTCTTT. Translation: CASSTGVGTEAFF.

The chain is built from TRBV10-1 and TRBJ2-7; weak D call: TRBD1 (6 bases). The germline CDR1 and CDR2 sequences are WNHNN and SYGVQD (reference sequence). The CDR3 loop spans 14 amino acids. Between the trimmed V and J ends, which lost 5 bases and 0 bases, there was a span of 11 bases. The CDR3, as DNA: TGCGCCAGCAGTCGGACAGAAAACTCCTACGAGCAGTACTTC. This encodes CASSRTENSYEQYF.

This clone was recorded once. The junction and the germline gene differ at one end; a read error may be behind it. This chain links TRBV28 with TRBJ2-7; 9 positions agree with TRBD2. Germline V gene lookup returns CDR1 MDHEN and CDR2 SYDVKM. The CDR3 consists of 16 residues. CDR3 region: CASSLMTSGTSHEQYF. CDR3 in DNA: TGTGCCAGCAGTTTGATGACTAGCGGAACCTCCCACGAGCAGTACTTC.

This clone was seen only a few times. The J gene is TRBJ1-2, the V gene TRBV12-3 or TRBV12-4, with D maybe TRBD1 (6 bases). V dropped 2 bases and J dropped 3 bases, with 7 bases sitting between them. The CDR3 is made up of 13 amino acids. This chain's CDR3 is CASSLSGDYGYTF. The CDR3 region has the DNA TGTGCCAGCAGTTTATCAGGGGACTATGGCTACACCTTC.

The V and J genes are TRBV11-2 and TRBJ2-7, with D perhaps matching TRBD2 (6 bases). V lost 1 base and J 2 bases, leaving 9 bases between the germline ends. Germline assignment: CDR1 SGHAT and CDR2 FQNNGV. The CDR3 spans 14 residues. In nucleotides, the CDR3 is TGTGCCAGCAGCTTAGTGGGACTTGCCTACGAGCAGTACTTC. Translated: CASSLVGLAYEQYF.

V usage is TRBV5-1 and J usage is TRBJ2-7; 7 positions agree with TRBD1. Germline V gene data show CDR1 as SGHRS and CDR2 as YFSETQ. With V trimmed by 5 bases and J by 2 bases, 7 bases remained unmatched. CDR3 size: 14 residues. CDR3 loop: CASSRDSLTYEQYF. The CDR3 region has the DNA TGCGCCAGCAGTCGGGACAGCCTAACCTACGAGCAGTACTTC.

The sample holds one count of this clone. The J gene is TRBJ2-7, the V gene TRBV7-8, with D maybe TRBD2 (6 bases). Trimming removed 1 base at V and 6 bases at J, with 10 bases between. Germline assignment: CDR1 SGHVS and CDR2 FQNEAQ. The CDR3 contains 13 residues. DNA for the CDR3: TGTGCCAGCAGCTTAGGGAGGGCGTCCGAGCAGTACTTC. Translated: CASSLGRASEQYF. Drawing the rest from reference TRBV7-8 and TRBJ2-7, the complete variable domain is GAGVSQSPRYKVAKRGQDVALRCDPISGHVSLFWYQQALGQGPEFLTYFQNEAQLDKSGLPSDRFFAERPEGSVSTLKIQRTQQEDSAVYLCASSLGRASEQYFGPGTRLTVT.

This chain links TRBV18 with TRBJ1-1; 7 nucleotides align to TRBD1. Germline CDR1 and CDR2: KGHSH and LQKENI. The CDR3 is 16 residues long. With V trimmed by 5 bases and J by 6 bases, 15 bases remained unmatched. The chain's CDR3 is CASSSPGQRKSSEAFF. CDR3 coding DNA: TGTGCCAGCTCATCTCCGGGACAGAGAAAATCGTCTGAAGCTTTCTTT.

The chain uses TRBV2 and TRBJ1-1, with a weak D call TRBD1 (6 bases). This CDR3 spans 15 amino acids. CDR1 is SNHLY and CDR2 is FYNNEI in the germline V gene. Trimming shortened V by 1 base and J by 0 bases, and 9 bases separated the two germline ends. The CDR3 loop reads CASSEGRGLNTEAFF. The DNA for the CDR3 is TGTGCCAGCAGTGAAGGCAGGGGACTGAACACTGAAGCTTTCTTT.

The rearrangement links TRBV5-8 to TRBJ1-2; D is perhaps TRBD1 (6 bases). From germline, CDR1 is SGHTS and CDR2 YDEGEE. V lost 0 bases and J lost 4, with 25 bases in between. The length of the CDR3 is 19 residues. The DNA of the CDR3 is TGTGCCAGCAGCTTGGCCGTTTGGCAGGGGAGCCCTAGGAGCTATGGCTACACCTTC. Its protein product is CASSLAVWQGSPRSYGYTF. Together with reference TRBV5-8 and TRBJ1-2, the CDR3 gives the full variable domain: EAGVTQSPTHLIKTRGQQATLRCSPISGHTSVYWYQQALGLGLQFLLWYDEGEERNRGNFPPRFSGRQFPNYSSELNVNALELEDSALYLCASSLAVWQGSPRSYGYTFGSGTRLTVV.

The chain employs TRBV19 and TRBJ1-1; 8 nucleotides line up with TRBD1. CDR3 length: 16 residues. The germline gives CDR1 LNHDA, CDR2 SQIVND (reference sequence). The trim removed 7 bases at V and 5 bases at J, leaving 15 bases unmatched. The CDR3 DNA is TGTGCCAGTAAGCGTTCCCAGGGGGCAGGAGGAACTGAAGCTTTCTTT. It yields the protein CASKRSQGAGGTEAFF.

The chain recombines TRBV7-2 with TRBJ2-5; D perhaps matches TRBD2 (5 bases). The V gene's germline CDR1 is SGHTA and CDR2 FQGNSA. Trimming took 2 bases from V and 4 from J, leaving 11 bases between them. The CDR3 is 14 residues long. CDR3 DNA: TGTGCCAGCAGCTTATCACTAGGAATAGAGACCCAGTACTTC. Residues: CASSLSLGIETQYF. Supplemented by reference TRBV7-2 and TRBJ2-5, the full variable domain reads GAGVSQSPSNKVTEKGKDVELRCDPISGHTALYWYRQSLGQGLEFLIYFQGNSAPDKSGLPSDRFSAERTGGSVSTLTIQRTQQEDSAVYLCASSLSLGIETQYFGPGTRLLVL.

The chain couples TRBV9 to TRBJ1-4; possibly TRBD1 for D (5 bases). The ends were cut back, 3 bases at V and 6 bases at J, with 12 bases in the middle. Per the germline V gene, CDR1 is SGDLS and CDR2 is YYNGEE. The CDR3 runs 14 residues. CDR3 bases: TGTGCCAGCAGCGCCCGGAGGGGCGATGAAAAACTGTTTTTT. Its translation is CASSARRGDEKLFF.

As for this clone: Distinct nucleotide sequences in the sample also encode this CDR3. The CDR3 region is CASSSDRAREQYF. CDR3 nucleotides: TGTGCCAGCAGTTCGGACAGGGCTCGCGAGCAGTACTTC. The rearrangement joins TRBV2 to TRBJ2-7; 8 nucleotides line up with TRBD1. Germline CDR1 SNHLY, CDR2 FYNNEI. The CDR3 has 13 amino acids. The V and J ends lost 5 bases and 6 bases, in that order; junction bases with no gene match: 6.

This chain links TRBV28 with TRBJ1-1, with a weak D call TRBD1 (6 bases). Germline V CDR1 and CDR2: MDHEN, SYDVKM. V was clipped by 6 bases and J by 0 bases, with 11 bases between them. CDR3 size: 14 residues. The CDR3 spells CASRWDNLNTEAFF. DNA for the CDR3: TGTGCCAGCAGGTGGGACAACCTGAACACTGAAGCTTTCTTT.